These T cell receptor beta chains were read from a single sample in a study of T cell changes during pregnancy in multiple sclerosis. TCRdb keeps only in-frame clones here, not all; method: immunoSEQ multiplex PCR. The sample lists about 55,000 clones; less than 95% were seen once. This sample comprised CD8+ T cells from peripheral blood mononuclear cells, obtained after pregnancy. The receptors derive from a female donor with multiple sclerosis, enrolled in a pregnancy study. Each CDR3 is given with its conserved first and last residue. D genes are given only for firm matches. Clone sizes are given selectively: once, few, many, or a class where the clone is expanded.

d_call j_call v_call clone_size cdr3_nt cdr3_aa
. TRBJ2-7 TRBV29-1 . TGCAGCGTTTCTGACAGTTACGAGCAGTACTTC CSVSDSYEQYF
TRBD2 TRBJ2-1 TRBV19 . TGTGCCAGTAGAACTGCCCAGCTAGCGGGGGATGAGCAGTTCTTC CASRTAQLAGDEQFF
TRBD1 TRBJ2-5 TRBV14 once TGTGCCAGCAGCCCTGCCCCGGGACAGGGGCAAGAGACCCAGTACTTC CASSPAPGQGQETQYF
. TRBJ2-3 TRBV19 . TGTGCCAGTAGTCGGTTAGCTGGCACAGATACGCAGTATTTT CASSRLAGTDTQYF
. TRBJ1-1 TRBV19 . TGTGCCAGTAGTATTTCAATGAACACTGAAGCTTTCTTT CASSISMNTEAFF
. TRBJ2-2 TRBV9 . TGTGCCAGCAGCTCGTACGGGGAGCTGTTTTTT CASSSYGELFF
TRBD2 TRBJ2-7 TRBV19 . TGTGCCAGTCGCCACGCGGGGGGGAGCAGCGAGCAGTACTTC CASRHAGGSSEQYF
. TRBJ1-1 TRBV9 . TGTGCCAGCAGCCCCACCCCCGCGTTGGAGAAAACTCACACTGAAGCTTTCTTT CASSPTPALEKTHTEAFF
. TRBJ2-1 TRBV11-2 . TGTGCCAGCAGCTTAGTTCTATCCAGGGCTCGTGAGCAGTTCTTC CASSLVLSRAREQFF
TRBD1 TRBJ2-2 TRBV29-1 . TGCAGCGTTGATTTAGGGACAGGGCCCGGGGAGCTGTTTTTT CSVDLGTGPGELFF
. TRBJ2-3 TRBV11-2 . TGTGCCAGCAGCTCGCCCCGACAGGGCACAGATACGCAGTATTTT CASSSPRQGTDTQYF
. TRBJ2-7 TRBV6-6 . TGTGCCAGCAGTTCCCCCTCCCCCTACGAGCAGTACTTC CASSSPSPYEQYF
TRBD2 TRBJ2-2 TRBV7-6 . TGTGCCAGCAGCGACAGGACTAGCGGGGATTCCGGGGAGCTGTTTTTT CASSDRTSGDSGELFF
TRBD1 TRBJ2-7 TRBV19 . TGTGCCAGTAGTCCAGGGACAGGGAACTCCTACGAGCAGTACTTC CASSPGTGNSYEQYF
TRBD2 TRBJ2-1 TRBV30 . TGTGCCTGGGCCCCACCTAGCGGGAGCTCCTACAATGAGCAGTTCTTC CAWAPPSGSSYNEQFF
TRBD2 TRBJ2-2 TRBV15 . TGTGCCACCAGGACTAGCACAGGGGAGCTGTTTTTT CATRTSTGELFF
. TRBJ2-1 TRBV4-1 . TGCGCCAGCAGCACAGCCATCTCCTACAATGAGCAGTTCTTC CASSTAISYNEQFF
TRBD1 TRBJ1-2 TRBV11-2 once TGTGCCAGCACCCCGTGGGGGACAGGGGGCGCGGGTGGCTACACCTTC CASTPWGTGGAGGYTF
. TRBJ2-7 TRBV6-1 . TGTGCCAGCAGTGAAGCTGCCGGGGTGGGATCCTACGAGCAGTACTTC CASSEAAGVGSYEQYF
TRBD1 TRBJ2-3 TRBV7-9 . TGTGCCAGCAGCTCCCAGGGGGCAGCAACCCCACTGGATACGCAGTATTTT CASSSQGAATPLDTQYF
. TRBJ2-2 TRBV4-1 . TGCGCCAGCAGCCTTAGGGGTAACCCGAACACCGGGGAGCTGTTTTTT CASSLRGNPNTGELFF
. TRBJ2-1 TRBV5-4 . TGTGCCAGCAGCTCGATCGTGGGCTTCTTCGATGAGCAGTTCTTC CASSSIVGFFDEQFF
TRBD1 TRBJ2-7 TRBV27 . TGTGCCAGCAGTCCGACAGGGGATAGGAGGGAGGTCTACGAGCAGTACTTC CASSPTGDRREVYEQYF
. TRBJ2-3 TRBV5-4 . TGTGCCAGCAGCTTGGAGAGGGGGTTGGTACGTTTT CASSLERGLVRF
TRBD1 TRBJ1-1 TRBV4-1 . TGCGCCAGCAGCCTCGGACAGGCTGAAGCTTTCTTT CASSLGQAEAFF
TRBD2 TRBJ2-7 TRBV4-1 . TGCGCCAGCAGCCCCTTCGGCGGGAGTGGGTCCTACGAGCAGTACTTC CASSPFGGSGSYEQYF
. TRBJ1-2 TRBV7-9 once TGTGCCAGCAGCTTATCAGGGGATGGCTACACCTTC CASSLSGDGYTF
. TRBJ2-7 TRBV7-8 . TGTGCCAGCAGTCTACCTGAGGGCTACGAGCAGTACTTC CASSLPEGYEQYF
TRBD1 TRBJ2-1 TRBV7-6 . TGTGCCAGCAGCACAAAGGACAGGGGCTCCTACAATGAGCAGTTCTTC CASSTKDRGSYNEQFF
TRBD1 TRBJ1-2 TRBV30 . TGTGCCTGGAGCAGCAAGGACAGGGGCGACTATGGCTACACCTTC CAWSSKDRGDYGYTF
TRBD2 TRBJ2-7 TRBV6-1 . TGTGCCAGCAGTGAAGAGGGTCCGGGACTAGCGGGAGGCTACGAGCAGTACTTC CASSEEGPGLAGGYEQYF
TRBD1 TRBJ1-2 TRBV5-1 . TGCGCCAGCGGTAGGACAGGGGGCGATGGCTACACCTTC CASGRTGGDGYTF
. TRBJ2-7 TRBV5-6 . TGTGCCAGCAGCCTGCCTGGGCACGAGCAGTACTTC CASSLPGHEQYF
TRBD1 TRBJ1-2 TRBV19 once TGTGCCAGTAGTTCAGGGACAGGCTCACACTATGGCTACACCTTC CASSSGTGSHYGYTF
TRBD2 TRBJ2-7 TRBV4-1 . TGCGCCAGCAGCCAAGGGGCTAGCGGGAGCTACGAGCAGTACTTC CASSQGASGSYEQYF
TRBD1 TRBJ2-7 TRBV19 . TGTGCCAGTAGGCCGGGACAGGGGCACAACGAGCAGTACTTC CASRPGQGHNEQYF
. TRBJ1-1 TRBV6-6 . TGTGCCAGCACCGGTAGCATGAACACTGAAGCTTTCTTT CASTGSMNTEAFF
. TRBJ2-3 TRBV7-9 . TGTGCCAGCAGCTTGATCCTAAGTGGGCAGTATTTT CASSLILSGQYF
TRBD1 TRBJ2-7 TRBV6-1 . TGTGCCAACCGGGACAGGGGAAGCCACGAGCAGTACTTC CANRDRGSHEQYF
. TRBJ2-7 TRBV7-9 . TGTGCCAGCAGCCGGGACTCAAGCTCCTACGAGCAGTACTTC CASSRDSSSYEQYF
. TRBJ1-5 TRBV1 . TGCACCAGCAGCCCTCAGGATCCCCCCAATCAGCCCCAGCATTTT CTSSPQDPPNQPQHF
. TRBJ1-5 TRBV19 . TGTGCCAGTAGCCCTCTGACAGGCGGGTATCAGCCCCAGCATTTT CASSPLTGGYQPQHF
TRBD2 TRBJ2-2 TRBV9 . TGTGCCAGCAGCCTAGCCGCGCGGGGGGTGAACACCGGGGAGCTGTTTTTT CASSLAARGVNTGELFF
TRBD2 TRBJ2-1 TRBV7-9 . TGTGCCAGCAGCTTAGTTAGCGGGAGGGCCGTTGAGCAGTTCTTC CASSLVSGRAVEQFF
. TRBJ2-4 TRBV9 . TGTGCCAGCAGCGACCCCAGGGAAGCCAAAAACATTCAGTACTTC CASSDPREAKNIQYF
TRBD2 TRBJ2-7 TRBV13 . TGTGCCAGCAGCTTAGGGGGGACTAGTTCTTACGAGCAGTACTTC CASSLGGTSSYEQYF
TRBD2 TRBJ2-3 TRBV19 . TGTGCCAGTAGTACCCCGGGACTAGCGTTTCCTATGGGGGATACGCAGTATTTT CASSTPGLAFPMGDTQYF
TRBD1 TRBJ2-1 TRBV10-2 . TGCGCCAGCAGTGTCTATCTCCCGGGACAGGGGCTGAGGAATGAGCAGTTCTTC CASSVYLPGQGLRNEQFF
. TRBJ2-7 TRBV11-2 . TGTGCCAGCAGCTTAGCCAGCTCCTACGAGCAGTACTTC CASSLASSYEQYF
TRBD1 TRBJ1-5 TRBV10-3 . TGTGCCACCAGTCCGGGACAGGGATCTCAGCCCCAGCATTTT CATSPGQGSQPQHF
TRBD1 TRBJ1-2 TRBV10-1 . TGCGCCAGCAGTGGGGACAGGGGTGGAGGCTACACCTTC CASSGDRGGGYTF
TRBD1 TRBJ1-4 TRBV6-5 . TGTGCCAGCAGCCCCCCGGGACAGGGGGTTGAAAAACTGTTTTTT CASSPPGQGVEKLFF
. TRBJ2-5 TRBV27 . TGTGCCAGCAGTTTCCCAGGGGAAGAGACCCAGTACTTC CASSFPGEETQYF
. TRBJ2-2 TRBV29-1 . TGCAGCGTACTGACAGCGTCCCTCGGGGAGCTGTTTTTT CSVLTASLGELFF
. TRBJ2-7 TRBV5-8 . TGTGCCAGCAGCTTGCCGGATGGGCAGGGGTGGCAGTACTTC CASSLPDGQGWQYF
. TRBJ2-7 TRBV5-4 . TGTGCCAGCAGCTTGGGGACTTCCGAGCAGTACTTC CASSLGTSEQYF
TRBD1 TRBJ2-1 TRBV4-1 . TGCGCCAGCAGCCAAGATCGGACAGGGGGCAATGAGCAGTTCTTC CASSQDRTGGNEQFF
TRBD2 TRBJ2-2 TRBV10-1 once TGCGCCAGCAGTGAAGCAGCGGGAGGGGGCACCGGGGAGCTGTTTTTT CASSEAAGGGTGELFF
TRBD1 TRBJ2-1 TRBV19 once TGTGCCAGTAGTGCGGGACAGGGGGACAATGAGCAGTTCTTC CASSAGQGDNEQFF